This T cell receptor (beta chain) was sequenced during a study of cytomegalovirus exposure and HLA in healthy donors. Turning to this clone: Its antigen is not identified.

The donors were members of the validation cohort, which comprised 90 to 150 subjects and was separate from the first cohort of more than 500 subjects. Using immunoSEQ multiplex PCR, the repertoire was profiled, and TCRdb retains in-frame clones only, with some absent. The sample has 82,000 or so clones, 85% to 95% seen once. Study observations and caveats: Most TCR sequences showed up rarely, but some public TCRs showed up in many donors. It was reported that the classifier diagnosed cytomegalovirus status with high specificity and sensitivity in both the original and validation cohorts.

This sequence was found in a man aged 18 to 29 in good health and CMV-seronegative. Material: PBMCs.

The CDR3 reads CASSLGVGQTYEQYF. The CDR3 DNA reads as TGCGCCAGCAGCTTGGGTGTGGGACAAACCTACGAGCAGTACTTC. The J gene is TRBJ2-7, the V gene TRBV5-1; D perhaps matches TRBD1 (6 bases). Germline assignment: CDR1 SGHRS and CDR2 YFSETQ. The ends were cut back, 0 bases at V and 2 bases at J, with 12 bases in the middle. The CDR3 runs to 15 residues.